This passage covers 23 T cell receptor beta chains from one sample sequenced in a study of CD8 T cells in Susac syndrome. Random hexamers primed reverse transcription of about 0.45 to 1 ug RNA. TCRdb used MiXCR to reprocess the immunoSEQ multiplex PCR reads, holding one entry per CDR3 protein. The sample carries fewer than 200,000 distinct CDR3 sequences, 91% recorded once. Specimen: CD4+ T cells from PBMCs. The receptors were sampled from a human donor with Susac syndrome.

This sequence joins TRBV5-6 and TRBJ2-7, with D unclear. Between the trimmed V and J ends, which lost 2 bases and 0 bases, there was a span of 12 bases. The CDR3 has 15 residues. Germline CDR1 and CDR2: SGHDT and YYEEEE. CDR3 sequence reads: CASSFGSALSYEQYF. CDR3 sequence (DNA): TGTGCCAGCAGCTTCGGTTCAGCGCTCTCCTACGAGCAGTACTTC.

The chain joins TRBV5-6 to TRBJ1-6; 8 nucleotides line up with TRBD1. Trimming removed 0 bases from V and 12 bases from J; junction bases left unmatched: 8. Per germline, CDR1 SGHDT and CDR2 YYEEEE. This CDR3 contains 15 residues. In DNA, the CDR3 is TGTGCCAGCAGCTTGGAGGGCAGGGGGCTCGTACCCCTCCACTTT. It encodes CASSLEGRGLVPLHF.

CDR3 sequence: CSARDLRPNNEQFF. The CDR3 nucleotides are TGCAGTGCTAGAGATCTTCGGCCTAACAATGAGCAGTTCTTC. The rearrangement links TRBV20-1 to TRBJ2-1; D gene ambiguous. Germline V CDR1 and CDR2: DFQATT, SNEGSKA (reference sequence). The length of the CDR3 is 14 residues. The V and J ends lost 0 bases and 5 bases respectively, with 11 bases between them.

About this clonotype: Germline and junction disagree at one end, which may indicate a read error. The J gene is TRBJ2-3, the V gene TRBV12-3 or TRBV12-4; a weak D match, TRBD2 (6 bases). This CDR3 is built from 15 residues. The CDR3 loop reads CASRLAVNGADTQYF. The CDR3 DNA follows: TGTGCCAGCAGGTTAGCGGTGAACGGGGCAGATACGCAGTATTTT.

The chain is built from TRBV6-2 or TRBV6-3 and TRBJ2-2; 9 bases fit TRBD2. The CDR3 runs to 16 residues. With V trimmed by 6 bases and J by 6 bases, 11 bases remained unmatched. Germline-derived CDR1 and CDR2 are MNHEY and SVGEGT. The CDR3 nucleotides are TGTGCCAGCAGCCCTCGCGGGGGGGCCTCTCCCGGGGAGCTGTTTTTT. Its protein product is CASSPRGGASPGELFF.

This sequence joins TRBV30 and TRBJ2-7, with unresolved D. With 2 bases removed from V and 3 bases from J, the gap between germline ends came to 8 bases. Germline CDR1 is GTSNPN and CDR2 is SVGIG (reference sequence). The CDR3 sequence is 12 residues long. The CDR3 DNA is TGTGCCTGGAGTTTGAACGTCTACGAGCAGTACTTC. Residues: CAWSLNVYEQYF.

The chain has TRBV6-4 and TRBJ2-5; 9 bases are a match to TRBD2. After removal of 0 bases from V and 2 bases from J, the junction contained 4 bases not matched to a gene. The germline gives CDR1 MRHNA, CDR2 SNTAGT. This CDR3 comprises 16 residues. The DNA for the CDR3 is TGTGCCAGCAGTGACTCGAAAGCGGGGGGACAAGAGACCCAGTACTTC. This translates into CASSDSKAGGQETQYF.

This chain connects TRBV5-1 to TRBJ1-1, with 10 bases fitting TRBD1. The CDR3 has 14 amino acids. Germline V CDR1 and CDR2: SGHRS, YFSETQ. The V segment lost 4 bases and the J segment 5 bases; nucleotides outside the gene matches: 5. The DNA for the CDR3 is TGCGCCAGCAGCAGAGACAGGGGGCATACTGAAGCTTTCTTT. It codes for CASSRDRGHTEAFF.

The rearrangement joins TRBV27 to TRBJ1-5; D is undetermined. The CDR3 covers 13 residues. The germline V gene has CDR1 MNHEY and CDR2 SMNVEV (reference sequence). The V end was cut by 5 bases, the J end by 3 bases, with 8 bases between. The CDR3 DNA reads as TGTGCCAGCAGTCTCAGGTACAATCAGCCCCAGCATTTT. Its protein is CASSLRYNQPQHF.

This clonotype was counted a single time. The genes are TRBV11-2 and TRBJ1-2, with D tentatively TRBD1 (6 bases). The V end was cut by 0 bases, the J end by 3 bases, with 20 bases between. This CDR3 has 18 amino acids. Germline V gives CDR1 SGHAT, CDR2 FQNNGV. The CDR3, as DNA: TGTGCCAGCAGCTTAGATCCCGGCAGGGGCGAGGGTTACTATGGCTACACCTTC. Its translation is CASSLDPGRGEGYYGYTF.

The chain joins TRBV6-5 to TRBJ1-1, with 7 bases lining up with TRBD1. CDR3 length: 15 amino acids. Germline CDR1 MNHEY, CDR2 SVGAGI. V trimming: 5 bases; J trimming: 5 bases; junction bases outside the gene matches: 11. The CDR3 sequence is CASSITGDRDTEAFF. CDR3 in DNA: TGTGCCAGCAGTATAACGGGAGACAGGGATACTGAAGCTTTCTTT.

This chain links TRBV2 with TRBJ1-5; 10 bases line up with TRBD1. The CDR3 has 14 residues. The germline V gene encodes CDR1 SNHLY and CDR2 FYNNEI. V shed 6 bases and J 7 bases; nucleotides not matched to a gene: 6. Written as DNA, the CDR3 is TGTGCCAGCAGCTACGGACAGGGGGAGCAGCCCCAGCATTTT. It codes for CASSYGQGEQPQHF.

This sequence joins TRBV10-3 and TRBJ2-5; D uncertain. Germline CDR1 reads ENHRY; CDR2 reads SYGVKD. The CDR3 length is 14 residues. V was pared by 3 bases and J by 0 bases, with 8 bases between. CDR3 in DNA: TGTGCCATCAGTGATAGGAGATACCAAGAGACCCAGTACTTC. It encodes CAISDRRYQETQYF.

The CDR3 nucleotides are TGCAGTGCTAAATATGAAAATTTCCGGGACAGGGATGAAAAACTGTTTTTT. It yields the protein CSAKYENFRDRDEKLFF. This rearrangement joins TRBV20-1 to TRBJ1-4, with 9 nucleotides matching TRBD1. V lost 4 bases, J lost 6 bases, and 15 bases stayed unmatched. Germline CDR1 DFQATT, CDR2 SNEGSKA (reference sequence). This CDR3 has 17 amino acids.

In its sample, this clonotype was seen once. The V and J genes are TRBV7-8 and TRBJ2-6; D might be TRBD2 (5 bases). The length of the CDR3 is 16 residues. The ends were cut back, 3 bases at V and 0 bases at J, with 9 bases in the middle. The germline V gene encodes CDR1 SGHVS and CDR2 FQNEAQ. CDR3 sequence (DNA): TGTGCCAGCAGCTTCGACGGAGGCTCTGGGGCCAACGTCCTGACTTTC. Encoded protein: CASSFDGGSGANVLTF.

This chain uses TRBV2 with TRBJ2-5; 14 bases align to TRBD2. The CDR3 consists of 15 residues. From germline, CDR1 is SNHLY and CDR2 FYNNEI. Losses at the gene ends were 6 bases for V and 1 base for J; bases not matched to a gene: 1. CDR3 loop: CASRGLAGAQETQYF. In DNA, the CDR3 is TGTGCCAGCAGGGGACTAGCGGGGGCCCAAGAGACCCAGTACTTC.

The CDR3 DNA is TGTGCCAGCAGCAGCCGACAGGGGGCGAGGATAGGCTACACCTTC. It specifies CASSSRQGARIGYTF. The chain employs TRBV5-4 and TRBJ1-2, with 10 bases matching TRBD1. In germline, CDR1 is SGHNT, CDR2 YYREEE (reference sequence). The CDR3 runs 15 residues. The trim removed 4 bases at V and 8 bases at J, leaving 11 bases unmatched. Full variable domain (remainder filled in from reference TRBV5-4 and TRBJ1-2): ETGVTQSPTHLIKTRGQQVTLRCSSQSGHNTVSWYQQALGQGPQFIFQYYREEENGRGNFPPRFSGLQFPNYSSELNVNALELDDSALYLCASSSRQGARIGYTFGSGTRLTVV.

The J gene is TRBJ1-4, the V gene TRBV2; the D gene is possibly TRBD1 (5 bases). This CDR3 is 14 amino acids long. Germline V gene data show CDR1 as SNHLY and CDR2 as FYNNEI. Deletions cut 1 base from V and 5 bases from J, with 8 bases between. The CDR3 DNA reads as TGTGCCAGCAGTGAAGTGACAGCAAATGAAAAACTGTTTTTT. Residues: CASSEVTANEKLFF.

The V call is TRBV7-9, the J call TRBJ2-1, with D possibly called TRBD1 or TRBD2 (6 bases each). V lost 5 bases and J lost 1, with 18 bases in between. The CDR3 spans 17 residues. Germline lookup yields CDR1 SEHNR and CDR2 FQNEAQ (reference sequence). The CDR3 DNA sequence: TGTGCCAGCAGCCCTCGGAGGGGGACTTTTTCCTACAATGAGCAGTTCTTC. Residues: CASSPRRGTFSYNEQFF.

The chain's CDR3 is CASKRFTGTNTGELFF. CDR3 DNA sequence: TGTGCCAGCAAACGATTCACCGGGACTAACACCGGGGAGCTGTTTTTT. The chain recombines TRBV2 with TRBJ2-2; possibly TRBD2 for D (6 bases). CDR1 SNHLY and CDR2 FYNNEI come from the germline V gene. V gave up 7 bases and J gave up 2 bases, with 17 bases separating them. This CDR3 region has 16 residues.

This clonotype was picked up one time. This chain connects TRBV2 to TRBJ2-6; D call uncertain. Germline CDR1 and CDR2: SNHLY and FYNNEI. CDR3 size: 17 residues. V was trimmed by 3 bases and J by 0 bases, leaving 12 bases between them. The CDR3 loop reads CASSDEVLPSGANVLTF. CDR3 sequence (DNA): TGTGCCAGCAGTGATGAGGTCTTGCCCTCTGGGGCCAACGTCCTGACTTTC.

This clonotype was detected a few times. The V and J genes are TRBV5-1 and TRBJ2-7; D gene ambiguous. Germline values: CDR1 SGHRS, CDR2 YFSETQ. Trimming stripped 1 base from V and 3 bases from J, with 11 bases between. This CDR3 has 14 residues. CDR3 nucleotides: TGCGCCAGCAGCTTGCGGTCCAGAAACTACGAGCAGTACTTC. The encoded protein is CASSLRSRNYEQYF.

This chain connects TRBV3-1 to TRBJ1-2; D is unclear. The CDR3 length is 11 residues. CDR1 is LGHDT, CDR2 YNNKEL, per germline (reference sequence). Trimming took 3 bases from V and 8 from J, leaving 7 bases between them. CDR3 sequence reads: CASSHASGYTF. As DNA, the CDR3 is TGTGCCAGCAGCCATGCTTCGGGCTACACCTTC.